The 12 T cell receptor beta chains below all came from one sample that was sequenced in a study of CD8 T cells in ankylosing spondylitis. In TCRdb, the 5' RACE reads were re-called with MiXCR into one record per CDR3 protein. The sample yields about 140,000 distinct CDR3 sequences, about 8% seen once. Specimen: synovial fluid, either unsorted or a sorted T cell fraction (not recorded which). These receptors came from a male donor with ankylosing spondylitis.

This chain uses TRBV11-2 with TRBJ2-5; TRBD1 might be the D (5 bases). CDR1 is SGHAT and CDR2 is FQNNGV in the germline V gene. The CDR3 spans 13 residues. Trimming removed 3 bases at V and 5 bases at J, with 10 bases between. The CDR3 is CASSFRGPETQYF. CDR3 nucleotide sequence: TGTGCCAGCAGCTTTAGGGGCCCTGAGACCCAGTACTTC.

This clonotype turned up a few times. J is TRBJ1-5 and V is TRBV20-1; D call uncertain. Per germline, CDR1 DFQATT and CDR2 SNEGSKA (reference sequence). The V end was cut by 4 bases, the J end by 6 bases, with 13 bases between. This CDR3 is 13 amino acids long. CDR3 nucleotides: TGCAGTGCTAATTCAGTAGCGGTTCAGCCCCAGCATTTT. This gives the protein CSANSVAVQPQHF.

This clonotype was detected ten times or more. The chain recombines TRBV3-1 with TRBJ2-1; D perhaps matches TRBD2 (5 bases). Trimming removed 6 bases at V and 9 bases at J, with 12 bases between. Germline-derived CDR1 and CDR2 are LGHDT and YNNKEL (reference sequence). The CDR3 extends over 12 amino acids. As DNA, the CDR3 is TGTGCCAGCAGTCAGAGGGTGGGTGAGCAGTTCTTC. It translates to CASSQRVGEQFF.

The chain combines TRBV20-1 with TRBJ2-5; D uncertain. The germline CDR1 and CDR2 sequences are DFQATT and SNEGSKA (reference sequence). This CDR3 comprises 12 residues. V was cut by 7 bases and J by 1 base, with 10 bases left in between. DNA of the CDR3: TGCAGTGGGATGGACCGCCAAGAGACCCAGTACTTC. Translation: CSGMDRQETQYF.

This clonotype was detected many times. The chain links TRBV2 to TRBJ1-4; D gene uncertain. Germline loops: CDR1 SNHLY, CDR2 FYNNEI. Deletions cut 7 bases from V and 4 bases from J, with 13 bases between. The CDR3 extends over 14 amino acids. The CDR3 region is CASNPGRGNEKLFF. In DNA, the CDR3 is TGTGCCAGCAATCCGGGGAGAGGTAATGAAAAACTGTTTTTT.

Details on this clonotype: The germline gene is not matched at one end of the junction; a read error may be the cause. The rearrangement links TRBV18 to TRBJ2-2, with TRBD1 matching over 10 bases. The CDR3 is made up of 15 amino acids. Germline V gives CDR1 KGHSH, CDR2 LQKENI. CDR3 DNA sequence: TGTGCCACCTCACTCGACAGGGGGCGAACCGGGGAGCTGTTTTTT. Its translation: CATSLDRGRTGELFF.

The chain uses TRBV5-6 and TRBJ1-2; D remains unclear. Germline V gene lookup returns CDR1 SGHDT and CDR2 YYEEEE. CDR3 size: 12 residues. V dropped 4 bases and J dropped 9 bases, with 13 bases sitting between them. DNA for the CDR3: TGTGCCAGCAGCCCCGGGCTCTTTTGCTACACCTTC. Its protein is CASSPGLFCYTF.

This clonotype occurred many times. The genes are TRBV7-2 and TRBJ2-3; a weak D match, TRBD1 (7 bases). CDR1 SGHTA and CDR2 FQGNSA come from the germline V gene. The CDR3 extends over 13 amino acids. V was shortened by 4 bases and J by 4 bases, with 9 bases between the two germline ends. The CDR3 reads CASSSRGADTQYF. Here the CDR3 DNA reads TGTGCCAGCAGCTCCAGGGGGGCAGATACGCAGTATTTT.

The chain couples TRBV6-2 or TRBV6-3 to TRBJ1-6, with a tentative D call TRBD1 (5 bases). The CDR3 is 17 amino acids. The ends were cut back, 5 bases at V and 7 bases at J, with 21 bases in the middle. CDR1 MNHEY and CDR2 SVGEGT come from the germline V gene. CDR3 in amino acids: CASSIPGLRIANSPLHF. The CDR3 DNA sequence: TGTGCCAGCAGTATACCGGGACTGAGGATAGCAAATTCACCCCTCCACTTT.

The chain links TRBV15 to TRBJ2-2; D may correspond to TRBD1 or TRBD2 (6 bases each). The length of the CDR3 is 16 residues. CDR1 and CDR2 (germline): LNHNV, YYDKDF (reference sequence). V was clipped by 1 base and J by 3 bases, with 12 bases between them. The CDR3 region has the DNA TGTGCCACCAGCAGAGCTGGAGGGGGAGACACCGGGGAGCTGTTTTTT. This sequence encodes CATSRAGGGDTGELFF.

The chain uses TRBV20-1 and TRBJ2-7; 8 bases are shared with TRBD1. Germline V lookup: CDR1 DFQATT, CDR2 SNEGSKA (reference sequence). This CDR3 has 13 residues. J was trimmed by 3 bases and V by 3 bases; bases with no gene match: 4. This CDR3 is CSARTTGGYEQYF. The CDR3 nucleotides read TGCAGTGCTAGGACCACAGGGGGCTACGAGCAGTACTTC.

The chain's CDR3 is CSARAFGGTRSTDTQYF. CDR3 in DNA: TGCAGTGCTAGAGCCTTCGGGGGAACCCGGAGCACAGATACGCAGTATTTT. V gene TRBV20-1 combines with J gene TRBJ2-3; perhaps TRBD2 as D (6 bases). V was shortened by 1 base and J by 0 bases, with 17 bases between the two germline ends. The CDR3 has 17 amino acids. Germline V CDR1 and CDR2: DFQATT, SNEGSKA (reference sequence).